This T cell receptor beta chain came from a study of cytomegalovirus exposure and HLA in healthy donors. This CDR3 is 14 amino acids long. Looked up from germline, CDR1 is SEHNR and CDR2 is FQNEAQ (reference sequence). With 5 bases clipped from V and 4 bases from J, the junction kept 8 bases outside the gene matches. This table comes from immunoSEQ multiplex PCR, and its TCRdb copy is limited to in-frame clones, with some not included. The data contain around 350,000 clones, about nine tenths of them singletons. Input material: PBMCs. This sequence was found in a woman between 18 and 30 years old in good health and CMV-seronegative. V is TRBV7-9 and J is TRBJ2-7; 7 bases fit TRBD1. CDR3 protein: CASSIRQGIYEQYF. CDR3 bases: TGTGCCAGCAGCATCCGACAGGGAATATACGAGCAGTACTTC.